This is a list of T cell receptor beta chains from one sample in a study of blood T cell repertoires in COVID-19. Clones were sequenced by immunoSEQ multiplex PCR, and TCRdb holds only the in-frame ones, with some missing. Found here are around 150,000 clones, about three quarters of them singletons; the top ten hold less than 3%. Sample: PBMCs or T cells enriched from blood (not recorded which). The receptors come from a woman aged 50 to 60 who had recovered from COVID-19. CDR3s include the opening cysteine and the closing phenylalanine or tryptophan. A D gene is named only where the DNA matches it firmly. Clone size appears in some rows only: once, few, many, or a class for an expanded clone.

j_call clone_size d_call v_call cdr3_aa cdr3_nt
TRBJ2-7 . TRBD2 TRBV3-1/TRBV3-2 CASSQDHGRAGEQYF TGTGCCAGCAGCCAAGATCACGGGAGGGCCGGCGAGCAGTACTTC
TRBJ1-1 once . TRBV12-3/TRBV12-4 CASSLYDRTEAFF TGTGCCAGCAGTTTATATGACAGGACTGAAGCTTTCTTT
TRBJ1-1 . . TRBV7-9 CASSSTGEAFF TGTGCCAGCAGCTCTACAGGGGAAGCTTTCTTT
TRBJ2-7 once . TRBV9 CASSVEGQGGTYEQYF TGTGCCAGCAGCGTAGAAGGGCAGGGGGGTACCTACGAGCAGTACTTC
TRBJ1-2 . TRBD1 TRBV5-1 CASSLGQGQVYGYTF TGCGCCAGCAGCCTAGGACAGGGACAGGTCTATGGCTACACCTTC
TRBJ2-7 . . TRBV3-1/TRBV3-2 CASSQVYSYEQYF TGTGCCAGCAGCCAAGTTTACTCCTACGAGCAGTACTTC
TRBJ2-5 . TRBD1 TRBV6-5 CASGLRQGHEETQYF TGTGCCAGCGGCCTAAGACAGGGGCATGAAGAGACCCAGTACTTC
TRBJ1-3 . . TRBV18 CASSPAGRSGNTIYF TGTGCCAGCTCACCCGCAGGGAGGTCTGGAAACACCATATATTTT
TRBJ2-5 . TRBD1 TRBV19 CASSATGGSETQYF TGTGCCAGTAGTGCGACAGGGGGATCAGAGACCCAGTACTTC
TRBJ2-3 few TRBD2 TRBV19 CASSMRGLAGGTDTQYF TGTGCCAGTAGTATGCGAGGACTAGCGGGAGGGACAGATACGCAGTATTTT
TRBJ1-3 . TRBD1 TRBV7-8 CASRRGQGGGNTIYF TGTGCCAGCCGAAGGGGGCAGGGCGGAGGAAACACCATATATTTT
TRBJ1-5 . TRBD1 TRBV27 CASSPIRGPSYSNQPQHF TGTGCCAGCAGTCCCATCAGGGGGCCCAGCTATAGCAATCAGCCCCAGCATTTT
TRBJ2-7 . TRBD1 TRBV3-1/TRBV3-2 CASSQPGTGAYEQYF TGTGCCAGCAGCCAGCCCGGGACAGGGGCCTACGAGCAGTACTTC
TRBJ2-1 . TRBD2 TRBV7-8 CASKRPGLAGGTTQQFF TGTGCCAGCAAGAGACCGGGACTAGCGGGAGGAACCACCCAGCAGTTCTTC
TRBJ1-2 . TRBD1 TRBV5-5 CASSLEGTGRRGYTF TGTGCCAGCAGCTTGGAGGGGACAGGGCGAAGGGGCTACACCTTC
TRBJ2-3 . TRBD2 TRBV19 CASSIGSGGTDTQYF TGTGCCAGTAGTATCGGTAGCGGGGGCACAGATACGCAGTATTTT
TRBJ2-3 . TRBD1 TRBV13 CASSLRTGGTDTQYF TGTGCCAGCAGCTTGAGGACAGGGGGCACAGATACGCAGTATTTT
TRBJ2-1 . . TRBV11-2 CASARLNEQFF TGTGCCAGCGCGAGGCTGAATGAGCAGTTCTTC
TRBJ1-2 once . TRBV6-6 CASSSLTGGYGYTF TGTGCCAGCAGTTCATTGACAGGCGGCTATGGCTACACCTTC
TRBJ2-2 . . TRBV24-1 CATGDTRSLNTGELFF TGTGCCACCGGGGACACCAGGAGTTTAAACACCGGGGAGCTGTTTTTT
TRBJ2-7 . TRBD1 TRBV30 CAWGDRAYEQYF TGTGCCTGGGGGGACAGGGCCTACGAGCAGTACTTC
TRBJ2-1 . . TRBV27 CASSFGRASNEQFF TGTGCCAGCAGTTTTGGTAGAGCATCGAATGAGCAGTTCTTC
TRBJ2-5 few TRBD1 TRBV7-9 CASGSTDRGPGVQETQYF TGTGCCAGCGGGTCCACGGACAGGGGGCCCGGCGTTCAAGAGACCCAGTACTTC
TRBJ2-1 . . TRBV27 CASNRGLNNEQFF TGTGCCAGCAACCGAGGACTGAACAATGAGCAGTTCTTC
TRBJ2-1 . TRBD2 TRBV3-1/TRBV3-2 CASNSGGSSYNEQFF TGTGCCAGCAACAGCGGGGGAAGCTCCTACAATGAGCAGTTCTTC
TRBJ2-1 . . TRBV28 CASSNPTRTFF TGTGCCAGCAGCAATCCGACTAGGACGTTCTTC
TRBJ1-4 . TRBD1 TRBV5-6 CASSGGTEATNEKLFF TGTGCCAGCAGCGGAGGGACAGAAGCAACTAATGAAAAACTGTTTTTT
TRBJ1-5 . TRBD1 TRBV4-1 CASSQNSPGQLDQPQHF TGCGCCAGCAGCCAGAACAGCCCGGGACAGCTCGATCAGCCCCAGCATTTT
TRBJ1-6 . TRBD1 TRBV25-1 CASSGTGMNSPLHF TGTGCCAGCAGTGGGACAGGGATGAATTCACCCCTCCACTTT
TRBJ2-1 . . TRBV7-9 CASSLGLGGFSYNEQFF TGTGCCAGCAGCTTGGGTTTAGGCGGGTTTTCCTACAATGAGCAGTTCTTC
TRBJ1-5 . . TRBV6-1 CASSEVFNQPQHF TGTGCCAGCAGTGAAGTCTTTAATCAGCCCCAGCATTTT
TRBJ2-1 . . TRBV9 CASSDVENEQFF TGTGCCAGCAGCGACGTAGAAAATGAGCAGTTCTTC
TRBJ2-3 . TRBD1 TRBV7-9 CASSPGQFIGTDTQYF TGTGCCAGCAGCCCGGGACAGTTTATTGGCACAGATACGCAGTATTTT
TRBJ1-1 . . TRBV21-1 CASSKELETGGLAFF TGTGCCAGCAGCAAAGAATTAGAGACAGGGGGTCTAGCTTTCTTT
TRBJ1-1 few . TRBV28 CASSFGGPVEAFF TGTGCCAGCAGTTTTGGCGGCCCCGTTGAAGCTTTCTTT
TRBJ1-1 . . TRBV7-9 CASSLDGVEAFF TGTGCCAGCAGCTTAGACGGGGTTGAAGCTTTCTTT
TRBJ2-7 few . TRBV5-1 CASSSGRTGTYYEQYF TGCGCCAGCAGCTCAGGCAGAACCGGGACATATTACGAGCAGTACTTC
TRBJ2-2 . TRBD1 TRBV6-5 CASRAGGTGELFF TGTGCCAGCAGGGCAGGGGGAACCGGGGAGCTGTTTTTT
TRBJ2-5 . TRBD1 TRBV3-1/TRBV3-2 CASSQGKTGGRKTQYF TGTGCCAGCAGCCAAGGGAAGACAGGGGGCCGGAAGACCCAGTACTTC
TRBJ2-4 . TRBD2 TRBV2 CASSGQREGGVNSKNIQYF TGTGCCAGCAGTGGTCAGCGGGAGGGCGGGGTAAATTCCAAAAACATTCAGTACTTC
TRBJ2-3 . TRBD2 TRBV3-1/TRBV3-2 CASSHPGLAGGTDTQYF TGTGCCAGCAGCCACCCGGGACTAGCGGGGGGAACAGATACGCAGTATTTT
TRBJ1-1 . . TRBV3-1/TRBV3-2 CASSQDPGGTEAFF TGTGCCAGCAGCCAAGACCCGGGAGGGACTGAAGCTTTCTTT